A selection of T cell receptor beta chains follows, all from one sample in a study of lymphopenia after photon versus proton radiotherapy. Method: immunoSEQ multiplex PCR; TCRdb's copy keeps in-frame clones and lacks some. This table holds approximately 150,000 clones, 75% to 90% found once. Sequenced here: peripheral blood, sampled from a patient treated with photon-based radiotherapy. The receptors here all came from a man aged 45-60 years with gastric cancer. The CDR3 runs from the conserved cysteine through the conserved F or W. Each record gives: V gene, D gene, CDR3 length, J gene, clone size, CDR3 protein, CDR3 DNA. The D gene is left open where the match is weak. Only some rows state a clone size, as once, few, many or a class for expanded clones.

>TRBV6-1|.|13|TRBJ2-7|.
CASPSWSGYEQYF
TGTGCCAGCCCAAGCTGGTCGGGGTACGAGCAGTACTTC
>TRBV2|.|14|TRBJ2-7|.
CASSDGTSAYEQYF
TGTGCCAGCAGTGATGGGACTTCAGCCTACGAGCAGTACTTC
>TRBV29-1|.|13|TRBJ2-3|.
CSVNPFTTDTQYF
TGCAGCGTTAACCCTTTTACGACAGATACGCAGTATTTT
>TRBV19|TRBD1|15|TRBJ2-5|once
CASSIDGTGYETQYF
TGTGCCAGTAGTATAGACGGGACAGGGTACGAGACCCAGTACTTC
>TRBV5-1|TRBD2|14|TRBJ2-1|.
CASSLVAGVVEQFF
TGCGCCAGCAGCCTAGTAGCGGGAGTTGTTGAGCAGTTCTTC
>TRBV5-8|.|15|TRBJ2-7|once
CASSLSGRGPYEQYF
TGTGCCAGCAGCTTGTCTGGCAGGGGCCCCTACGAGCAGTACTTC
>TRBV5-1|.|12|TRBJ2-3|.
CASSSLTDTQYF
TGCGCCAGCAGCTCCCTCACAGATACGCAGTATTTT
>TRBV14|TRBD1|13|TRBJ1-2|once
CASSPGQDYGYTF
TGTGCCAGCAGCCCGGGACAGGACTATGGCTACACCTTC
>TRBV4-1|TRBD2|13|TRBJ2-7|.
CASSRGLGDEQYF
TGCGCCAGCAGCCGCGGACTAGGAGACGAGCAGTACTTC
>TRBV9|TRBD1|15|TRBJ1-2|.
CASSVDRGALGGYTF
TGTGCCAGCAGCGTAGACAGGGGGGCATTAGGAGGCTACACCTTC
>TRBV10-3|.|12|TRBJ1-2|.
CAISGTLGGDTF
TGTGCCATCAGTGGTACACTTGGGGGGGACACCTTC
>TRBV15|.|15|TRBJ1-4|.
CATSRGSTSNEKLFF
TGTGCCACCAGCAGAGGTAGCACCTCTAATGAAAAACTGTTTTTT
>TRBV7-2|.|14|TRBJ2-3|.
CASSLAIRGNTQYF
TGTGCCAGCAGCTTAGCCATAAGGGGAAATACGCAGTATTTT
>TRBV11-3|.|14|TRBJ2-3|.
CASSLGAGTDTQYF
TGTGCCAGCAGCTTAGGCGCTGGCACAGATACGCAGTATTTT
>TRBV11-2|.|14|TRBJ2-5|few
CASSPNDFQETQYF
TGTGCCAGCAGCCCCAACGACTTCCAAGAGACCCAGTACTTC
>TRBV10-3|TRBD1|15|TRBJ2-7|.
CAISEVQGGLYEQYF
TGTGCCATCAGTGAGGTACAGGGGGGATTGTACGAGCAGTACTTC
>TRBV11-1|.|17|TRBJ2-5|.
CASSLDGPLPRQETQYF
TGTGCCAGCAGCTTAGACGGACCGCTCCCTCGCCAAGAGACCCAGTACTTC
>TRBV5-4|.|17|TRBJ2-7|.
CASSFQAGRDTSYEQYF
TGTGCCAGCAGCTTCCAGGCCGGACGGGACACGTCCTACGAGCAGTACTTC
>TRBV6-5|.|13|TRBJ1-2|.
CASRADSNYGYTF
TGTGCCAGCAGAGCGGACAGTAACTATGGCTACACCTTC
>TRBV6-6|.|15|TRBJ2-1|.
CASTTQGRGGNEQFF
TGTGCCAGCACCACTCAAGGCAGGGGTGGCAACGAGCAGTTCTTC
>TRBV27|TRBD2|17|TRBJ2-5|.
CASSSPFSGKRPETQYF
TGTGCCAGCAGTTCCCCCTTTAGCGGGAAGCGGCCAGAGACCCAGTACTTC
>TRBV2|.|14|TRBJ1-5|.
CASSADADNQPQHF
TGTGCCAGCAGTGCCGACGCGGACAATCAGCCCCAGCATTTT
>TRBV7-6|TRBD2|16|TRBJ2-7|.
CASSRETSGFSYEQYF
TGTGCCAGCAGCCGTGAGACTAGCGGGTTCTCCTACGAGCAGTACTTC
>TRBV4-1|.|14|TRBJ2-7|.
CASSHPVERSEQYF
TGCGCCAGCAGCCACCCTGTCGAGAGATCCGAGCAGTACTTC
>TRBV5-5|TRBD2|15|TRBJ2-3|.
CASSLPASGTDTQYF
TGTGCCAGCAGCTTGCCGGCTAGCGGTACAGATACGCAGTATTTT
>TRBV6-5|.|15|TRBJ2-4|.
CASSPLAGAKNIQYF
TGTGCCAGCAGTCCTTTGGCTGGGGCCAAAAACATTCAGTACTTC
>TRBV30|.|14|TRBJ1-3|.
CAWSEGRAGNTIYF
TGTGCCTGGAGTGAGGGCAGGGCTGGAAACACCATATATTTT
>TRBV7-2|.|14|TRBJ1-2|.
CASSSHGQQGGYTF
TGTGCCAGCAGCTCCCATGGACAGCAGGGGGGCTACACCTTC
>TRBV7-9|.|16|TRBJ2-1|.
CASSNRWGSDSDEQFF
TGTGCCAGCAGCAACCGGTGGGGTAGCGATAGTGATGAGCAGTTCTTC
>TRBV7-6|TRBD1|16|TRBJ1-1|.
CASSSQGLGMNTEAFF
TGTGCCAGCAGCTCACAGGGGCTGGGAATGAACACTGAAGCTTTCTTT
>TRBV28|.|14|TRBJ1-2|.
CASSFWPGARGYTF
TGTGCCAGCAGTTTTTGGCCGGGGGCCCGGGGCTACACCTTC
>TRBV6-5|.|15|TRBJ2-7|.
CASTNGPGSPYEQYF
TGTGCCAGCACCAACGGACCCGGGAGCCCCTACGAGCAGTACTTC
>TRBV5-1|.|14|TRBJ2-2|few
CASSLGPGRGELFF
TGCGCCAGCAGCTTGGGCCCAGGGAGAGGGGAGCTGTTTTTT
>TRBV4-2|.|16|TRBJ1-5|.
CASSQEHGGDNQPQHF
TGTGCCAGCAGCCAAGAGCATGGGGGGGACAATCAGCCCCAGCATTTT
>TRBV19|.|15|TRBJ1-5|.
CASSPGTVYNQPQHF
TGTGCCAGTAGCCCCGGGACGGTCTATAATCAGCCCCAGCATTTT
>TRBV29-1|.|12|TRBJ2-3|.
CSVEGGTDTQYF
TGCAGCGTTGAGGGCGGTACAGATACGCAGTATTTT
>TRBV7-9|TRBD1|14|TRBJ1-4|.
CASSFTGVEEKLFF
TGTGCCAGCAGCTTTACAGGGGTTGAAGAAAAACTGTTTTTT
>TRBV7-2|TRBD1|14|TRBJ2-5|few
CASSVQQGSETQYF
TGTGCCAGCAGCGTACAACAGGGGTCTGAGACCCAGTACTTC
>TRBV7-9|.|14|TRBJ1-1|medium-sized
CASSLVNENTEAFF
TGTGCCAGCAGCTTAGTCAACGAGAACACTGAAGCTTTCTTT
>TRBV5-1|TRBD2|19|TRBJ2-7|.
CASSLSPGQPGGGVYEQYF
TGCGCCAGCAGCTTGAGCCCCGGACAGCCGGGAGGGGGGGTTTACGAGCAGTACTTC
>TRBV7-9|.|12|TRBJ2-5|.
CAIPGPHETQYF
TGTGCCATCCCGGGACCCCACGAGACCCAGTACTTC
>TRBV7-2|TRBD1|16|TRBJ1-5|.
CASRSDRGSPNQPQHF
TGTGCCAGCAGATCGGACAGGGGGTCCCCCAATCAGCCCCAGCATTTT
>TRBV7-2|.|13|TRBJ1-4|.
CASSSGTGRKLFF
TGTGCCAGCAGCTCGGGAACAGGGCGAAAACTGTTTTTT
>TRBV6-1|.|13|TRBJ1-1|.
CASKGQLNTEAFF
TGTGCCAGCAAAGGACAGCTGAACACTGAAGCTTTCTTT
>TRBV25-1|TRBD1|18|TRBJ1-2|.
CASSTPGTEPNGGYGYTF
TGTGCCAGCAGTACCCCCGGGACAGAGCCAAATGGGGGCTATGGCTACACCTTC